This T cell receptor beta chain emerged from a study of T cell responses to AZD1222 COVID-19 vaccine. In the study overall: Second-dose intervals near 4 or 12 weeks were combined.

On this clone: Its antigen remains unknown.

The study, taken as a whole, reports: Variant regions that are unmutated are reportedly the target of nearly half of spike-specific TCRs. Repertoires were sampled only after the peak T cell response. Mostly white British, mostly female donors; authors suggested clonal diversity may be underestimated.

From germline, CDR1 is SGDLS and CDR2 YYNGEE. This CDR3 is built from 14 residues. The ends were cut back, 7 bases at V and 0 bases at J, with 10 bases in the middle. Repertoires were generated with immunoSEQ multiplex PCR, while TCRdb's copy carries only in-frame clones and drops some. The sample carries about 150,000 clones, about 88% recorded once. The chain couples TRBV9 to TRBJ2-2, with D possibly being TRBD1 or TRBD2 (5 bases each). The receptor was derived from an adult in good health. The sample here was peripheral blood, taken on day 0 of AZD1222 vaccination. The CDR3 nucleotides are TGTGCCAGCCGGGGCCTGCCGAACACCGGGGAGCTGTTTTTT. It encodes CASRGLPNTGELFF.